This T cell receptor beta chain was sequenced during a study of control samples from healthy donors and cancer patients. TCRdb's table, derived via immunoSEQ multiplex PCR, lists solely in-frame clones and lacks some. The sample records over 150,000 clones, over 95% being singletons. CDR3 size: 17 residues. V was pared by 5 bases and J by 0 bases, with 19 bases between. Germline V gene data show CDR1 as LGHNA and CDR2 as YNFKEQ. This chain uses TRBV4-2 with TRBJ1-1; tentative D call: TRBD1 (6 bases). The receptor comes from a woman younger than 45 in good health. The specimen was blood. The CDR3 sequence: CASSGRQGTVVNTEAFF. CDR3 sequence (DNA): TGTGCCAGCAGCGGGCGGCAGGGGACGGTCGTGAACACTGAAGCTTTCTTT.